The 22 T cell receptor beta chains below were found in one sample sequenced in a study of post-analysis software for immune sequencing data. Unique molecular identifiers had been added to the TCR beta cDNA libraries. TCRdb ran MiXCR on the PCR reads and lists one entry per CDR3 protein. The sample lists about 810,000 distinct CDR3 sequences, around 50% occurring once. These TCRs' antigens remain unknown. Overall study results and limits: The five TRBV segments detected at higher frequency in patients than in controls included TRBV5-6, TRBV5-1 and TRBV20-1.

Sequencing was done on a sample of blood. These receptor sequences come from a girl aged 10 to 17 with multiple sclerosis.

This clonotype showed up just a few times. The rearrangement uses TRBV5-1 and TRBJ2-7; tentative D call: TRBD2 (5 bases). V dropped 0 bases and J dropped 6 bases, with 10 bases sitting between them. The length of the CDR3 is 13 residues. CDR1 is SGHRS, CDR2 YFSETQ, per germline. The CDR3 DNA reads as TGCGCCAGCAGCTTGGGAGAGCGGAGCGAGCAGTACTTC. Encoded protein: CASSLGERSEQYF.

This sequence joins TRBV4-1 and TRBJ1-2; 11 bases fit TRBD1. V gave up 4 bases and J gave up 8 bases; unmatched junction bases: 9. The CDR3 is 15 residues long. Germline CDR1 MGHRA, CDR2 YSYEKL. The DNA of the CDR3 is TGCGCCAGCAGCCCATTAGGACAGGGGGCGTCAGGCTACACCTTC. It codes for CASSPLGQGASGYTF.

The chain has TRBV7-9 and TRBJ1-2; perhaps TRBD1 as D (6 bases). V dropped 1 base and J dropped 0 bases, with 12 bases sitting between them. The germline V gene has CDR1 SEHNR and CDR2 FQNEAQ (reference sequence). CDR3 length: 16 residues. CDR3 residues: CASSLGLDRTNYGYTF. As DNA, the CDR3 is TGTGCCAGCAGCTTAGGGCTGGACAGAACTAACTATGGCTACACCTTC.

The chain couples TRBV12-3 or TRBV12-4 to TRBJ1-5, with unresolved D. Trimming took off 5 bases at V and 0 bases at J, with 8 bases between the two ends. This CDR3 is 14 amino acids long. This CDR3 reads CASSVIHSNQPQHF. The CDR3 nucleotides are TGTGCCAGCAGTGTAATTCATAGCAATCAGCCCCAGCATTTT.

This sequence joins TRBV2 and TRBJ2-5; D gene uncertain. Germline V lookup: CDR1 SNHLY, CDR2 FYNNEI. There are 11 residues in the CDR3. The V end was cut by 3 bases, the J end by 5 bases, with 4 bases between. CDR3 loop: CASSDPETQYF. The CDR3 nucleotides read TGTGCCAGCAGTGATCCTGAGACCCAGTACTTC.

About this clonotype: Germline is not matched at one junction end, which may reflect a read error. DNA of the CDR3: TGTGCCAGCAGCTATTGGACGGTAGCTAACTATGACTACACCTTC. Translation: CASSYWTVANYDYTF. The rearrangement joins TRBV7-2 to TRBJ1-2; D gene unclear. Germline V CDR1 and CDR2: SGHTA, FQGNSA. The CDR3 runs to 15 residues.

The chain combines TRBV29-1 with TRBJ2-1, with TRBD1 identical over 7 bases. The V and J ends lost 5 bases and 2 bases, in that order; junction bases with no gene match: 3. The CDR3 runs to 13 residues. Germline V gene lookup returns CDR1 SQVTM and CDR2 ANQGSEA. The CDR3 here is CSVRGRPYNEQFF. The CDR3 nucleotides are TGCAGCGTTAGGGGGCGACCCTACAATGAGCAGTTCTTC.

The chain links TRBV10-3 to TRBJ2-4, with TRBD1 matching 10 bases. The J call is doubtful: the DNA matches TRBJ2-7 better. The germline V gene has CDR1 ENHRY and CDR2 SYGVKD. The CDR3 contains 12 residues. CDR3 sequence: CAIRGQGTEQYF. The CDR3 nucleotides are TGTGCCATCAGGGGACAGGGGACCGAGCAGTACTTC.

This chain joins TRBV10-3 and TRBJ2-5; 9 bases fit TRBD1. Per germline, CDR1 ENHRY and CDR2 SYGVKD. The CDR3 extends over 15 amino acids. J lost 5 bases, V lost 0 bases, and 4 bases had no gene match. DNA of the CDR3: TGTGCCATCAGTGAGTCCGGGACAGGGAAGGAGACCCAGTACTTC. Amino acids: CAISESGTGKETQYF.

The gene calls are TRBV12-3 or TRBV12-4 and TRBJ2-7; TRBD2 matches at 10 bases. This CDR3 is built from 15 residues. V lost 5 bases and J lost 7; bases outside the gene matches: 11. CDR3 nucleotide sequence: TGTGCCAGCAGTCCAAGCGGGAGGGCCTTGTGGGAGCAGTACTTC. It translates to CASSPSGRALWEQYF.

This clonotype occurred many times. This sequence joins TRBV6-1 and TRBJ1-1; D remains ambiguous. V shed 3 bases and J shed 3 bases, with 14 bases lying between them. This CDR3 has 15 residues. The V gene's germline CDR1 is MNHNS and CDR2 SASEGT. This chain's CDR3 is CASSDDQEADTEAFF. CDR3 sequence (DNA): TGTGCCAGCAGTGATGACCAGGAAGCAGACACTGAAGCTTTCTTT.

The chain carries TRBV29-1 and TRBJ2-5, with a possible D match to TRBD2 (7 bases). The CDR3 totals 14 residues. CDR1 and CDR2 (germline): SQVTM, ANQGSEA. V was trimmed by 3 bases and J by 1 base, leaving 12 bases between them. The CDR3 loop is CSVDGGLSQETQYF. CDR3 coding DNA: TGCAGCGTTGACGGGGGGCTTTCCCAAGAGACCCAGTACTTC.

J is TRBJ2-5 and V is TRBV15; no clear D gene. V gave up 0 bases and J gave up 11 bases, with 16 bases separating them. Germline values: CDR1 LNHNV, CDR2 YYDKDF (reference sequence). CDR3 length: 14 residues. The CDR3 sequence: CATSRDRHATWQYF. CDR3 coding DNA: TGTGCCACCAGCAGAGATCGCCACGCGACGTGGCAGTACTTC.

The chain recombines TRBV7-8 with TRBJ2-1, with 9 bases fitting TRBD1. The junction had 27 bases not matched to a gene; V was cut back by 4 bases and J by 8 bases. CDR1 and CDR2 (germline): SGHVS, FQNEAQ. The length of the CDR3 is 21 residues. CDR3 sequence reads: CASSSQGPGQGFSSGGDEQFF. Here the CDR3 DNA reads TGTGCCAGCAGCTCCCAGGGGCCGGGACAGGGTTTTTCCTCGGGGGGCGATGAGCAGTTCTTC.

This clonotype was observed a handful of times. V and J are TRBV6-1 and TRBJ2-5; 7 nucleotides align to TRBD1. CDR3 length: 14 amino acids. Germline CDR1 is MNHNS and CDR2 is SASEGT. The trim removed 5 bases at V and 1 base at J, leaving 4 bases unmatched. In DNA, the CDR3 is TGTGCCAGCAGTAGAAACAGGGGCCAAGAGACCCAGTACTTC. It yields the protein CASSRNRGQETQYF.

This clonotype appeared a few times. The gene calls are TRBV18 and TRBJ2-7; tentatively, D is TRBD1 (6 bases). The assigned J gene may be wrong: the sequence end matches TRBJ2-5 better. Germline loops: CDR1 KGHSH, CDR2 LQKENI. CDR3 size: 14 residues. This chain's CDR3 is CASSPNRVLETQYF. The CDR3 nucleotides are TGTGCCAGCTCACCAAACAGGGTTTTGGAGACCCAGTACTTC.

The V and J genes are TRBV12-5 and TRBJ1-1, with D uncertain. Trimming removed 5 bases from V and 5 bases from J, with 30 bases in between. The CDR3 runs to 19 residues. The V gene's germline CDR1 is LGHNT and CDR2 FRNRAP. CDR3 DNA: TGTGCTAGTGGTGACCTGGGCAGCTCCACCATAGGATACGGGACTGAAGCTTTCTTT. Translating gives CASGDLGSSTIGYGTEAFF.

The rearrangement uses TRBV7-9 and TRBJ2-5, with a possible D match to TRBD2 (6 bases). V was pared by 5 bases and J by 5 bases, with 18 bases between. CDR1 and CDR2 from the germline V gene are SEHNR and FQNEAQ (reference sequence). There are 15 residues in the CDR3. CDR3 region: CASSTPRRVEETQYF. CDR3 sequence (DNA): TGTGCCAGCAGCACGCCGAGGAGGGTTGAGGAGACCCAGTACTTC.

The chain recombines TRBV27 with TRBJ1-1; D uncertain. The V gene's germline CDR1 is MNHEY and CDR2 SMNVEV (reference sequence). V lost 9 bases to trimming and J lost 2 bases, with 13 bases between them. CDR3 size: 13 residues. The CDR3 loop is CASMSVRNTEAFF. CDR3 coding DNA: TGTGCCAGTATGTCGGTCCGCAACACTGAAGCTTTCTTT.

The chain employs TRBV10-3 and TRBJ2-4; 14 bases map to TRBD2. The length of the CDR3 is 19 residues. CDR1 and CDR2 (germline): ENHRY, SYGVKD. Trimming cost V 6 bases and J 0 bases; bases outside gene matches: 10. The CDR3 protein is CAISPGTSGGHLAKNIQYF. CDR3 sequence (DNA): TGTGCCATCAGCCCCGGGACTAGCGGGGGCCACCTAGCCAAAAACATTCAGTACTTC.

The J gene is TRBJ1-2, the V gene TRBV10-3; D not resolved. CDR3 length equals 13 residues. Trimming shortened V by 7 bases and J by 6 bases, and 15 bases separated the two germline ends. Germline loops: CDR1 ENHRY, CDR2 SYGVKD. The CDR3 DNA is TGTGCCATCATGCGCAACATTCGACATGGCTACACCTTC. Its translation is CAIMRNIRHGYTF.

The CDR3 spells CASSLGGSAGANVLTF. The CDR3 DNA reads as TGCGCCAGCAGCTTGGGCGGGAGTGCCGGGGCCAACGTCCTGACTTTC. The J gene is TRBJ2-6, the V gene TRBV5-1; 7 bases are shared with TRBD2. The V gene's germline CDR1 is SGHRS and CDR2 YFSETQ. V lost 0 bases to trimming and J lost 4 bases; unmatched junction nucleotides: 4. This CDR3 comprises 16 residues.